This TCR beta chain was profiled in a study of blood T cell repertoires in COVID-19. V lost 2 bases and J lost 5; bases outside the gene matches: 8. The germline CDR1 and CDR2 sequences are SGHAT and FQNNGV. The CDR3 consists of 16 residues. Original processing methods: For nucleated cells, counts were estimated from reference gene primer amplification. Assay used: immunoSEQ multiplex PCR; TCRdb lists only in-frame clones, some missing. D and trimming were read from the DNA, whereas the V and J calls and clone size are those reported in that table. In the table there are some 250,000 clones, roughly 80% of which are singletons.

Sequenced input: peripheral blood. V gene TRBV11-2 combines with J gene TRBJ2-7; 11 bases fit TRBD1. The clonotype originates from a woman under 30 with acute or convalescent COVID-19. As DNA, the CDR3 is TGTGCCAGCAGCTTATTCTGGACAGGGGGCGCGGACGAGCAGTACTTC. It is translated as CASSLFWTGGADEQYF.